Listed below are T cell receptor beta chains from one sample, sequenced in a study of technical replicates of blood from several donors. Clones were sequenced by immunoSEQ multiplex PCR, and TCRdb holds only the in-frame ones, with some missing. The sample includes under 85,000 clones, around 97% seen only once; the top ten take approximately 0.21%. The sample consisted of T cells isolated from PBMCs. The receptors come from a human donor in good health. Both conserved end residues are part of each CDR3.

v_gene | CDR3aa
TRBV6-4 | CASSLGPGDSYGYTF
TRBV7-6 | CASSLQISGNTIYF
TRBV18 | CASSRTDYTKETQYF
TRBV11-3 | CASSLELTGVTEAFF
TRBV11-3 | CASSNLTYLHF
TRBV7-3 | CASSLNTVTEAFF
TRBV28 | CASSPQGKYGYTF
TRBV13 | CASSYGGNEQFF
TRBV4-1 | CASSQKTSGTSYNEQFF
TRBV5-8 | CASSLGSGRAGGHNEQFF
TRBV4-1 | CASSHGLGGTETQYF
TRBV25-1 | CASSVGGTVYQETQYF
TRBV29-1 | CSVVGAGELFF
TRBV6-6 | CASSRPTGGREQFF
TRBV5-1 | CASSLTLPNEKLFF
TRBV7-9 | CASSLIAPSGEAFF
TRBV20-1 | CSVDAGGEAFF
TRBV5-8 | CASSLTGGRETQYF
TRBV28 | CASSLWAGEQYF
TRBV4-1 | CASSQEVQITEAFF
TRBV4-1 | CASSSLGQGGANYGYTF
TRBV6-1 | CASSEAGVSGNTIYF
TRBV7-9 | CASSFGQGLDTDTQYF
TRBV25-1 | CASSPYTDTQYF
TRBV29-1 | CSVEGGSGELFF
TRBV6-6 | CASSLAGQPYEQYF
TRBV19 | CASSVDRGSRYEQYF
TRBV5-1 | CASSLDPTGSEPQHF